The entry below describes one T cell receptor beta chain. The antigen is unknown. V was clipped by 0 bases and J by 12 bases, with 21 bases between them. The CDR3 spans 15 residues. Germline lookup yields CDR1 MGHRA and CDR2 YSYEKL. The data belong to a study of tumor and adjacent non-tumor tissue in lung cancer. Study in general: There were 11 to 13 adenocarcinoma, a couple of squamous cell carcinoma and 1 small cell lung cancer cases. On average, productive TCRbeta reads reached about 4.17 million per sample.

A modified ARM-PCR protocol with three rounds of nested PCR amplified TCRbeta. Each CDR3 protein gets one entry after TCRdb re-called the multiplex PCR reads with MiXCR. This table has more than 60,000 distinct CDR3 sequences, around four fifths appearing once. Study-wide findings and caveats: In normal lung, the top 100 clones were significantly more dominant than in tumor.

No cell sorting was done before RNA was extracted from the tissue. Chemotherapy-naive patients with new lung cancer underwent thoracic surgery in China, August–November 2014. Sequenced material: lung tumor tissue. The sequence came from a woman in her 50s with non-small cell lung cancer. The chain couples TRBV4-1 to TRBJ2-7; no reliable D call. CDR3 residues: CASSQEARPSYKRYF. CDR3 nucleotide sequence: TGCGCCAGCAGCCAAGAGGCTCGGCCTTCCTACAAGCGGTACTTC.